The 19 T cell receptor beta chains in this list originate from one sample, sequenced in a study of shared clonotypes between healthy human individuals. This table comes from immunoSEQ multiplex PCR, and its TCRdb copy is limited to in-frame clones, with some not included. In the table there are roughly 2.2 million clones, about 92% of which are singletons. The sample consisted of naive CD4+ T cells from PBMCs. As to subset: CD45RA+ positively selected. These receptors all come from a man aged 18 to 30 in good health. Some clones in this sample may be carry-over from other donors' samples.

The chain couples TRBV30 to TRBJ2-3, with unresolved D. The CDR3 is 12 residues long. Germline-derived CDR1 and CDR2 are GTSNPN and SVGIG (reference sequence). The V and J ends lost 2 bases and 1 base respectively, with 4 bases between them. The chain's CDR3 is CAWSFRTDTQYF. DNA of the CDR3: TGTGCCTGGAGTTTTCGCACAGATACGCAGTATTTT.

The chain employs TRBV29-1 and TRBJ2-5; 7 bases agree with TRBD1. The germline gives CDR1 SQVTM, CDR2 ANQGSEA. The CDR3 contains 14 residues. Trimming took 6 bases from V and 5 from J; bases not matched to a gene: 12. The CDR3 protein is CSVVPTGSMETQYF. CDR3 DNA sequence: TGCAGCGTCGTTCCGACAGGGTCCATGGAGACCCAGTACTTC.

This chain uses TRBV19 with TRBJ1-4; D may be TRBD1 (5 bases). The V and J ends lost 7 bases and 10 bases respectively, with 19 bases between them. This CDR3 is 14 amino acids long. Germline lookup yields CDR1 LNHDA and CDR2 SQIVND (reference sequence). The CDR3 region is CASNGAHFGGKLFF. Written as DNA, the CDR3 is TGTGCCAGTAACGGGGCCCACTTCGGGGGAAAACTGTTTTTT.

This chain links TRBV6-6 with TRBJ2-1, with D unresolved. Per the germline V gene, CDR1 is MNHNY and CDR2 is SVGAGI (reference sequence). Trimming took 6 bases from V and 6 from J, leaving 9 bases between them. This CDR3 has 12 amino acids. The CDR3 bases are TGTGCCAGCAGCTCGTCCGCCAATGAGCAGTTCTTC. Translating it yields CASSSSANEQFF.

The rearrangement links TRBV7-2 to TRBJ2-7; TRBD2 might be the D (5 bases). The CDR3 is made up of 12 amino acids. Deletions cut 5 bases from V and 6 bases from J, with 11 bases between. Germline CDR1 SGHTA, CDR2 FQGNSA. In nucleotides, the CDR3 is TGTGCCAGCAGCCGCTTGGGAGTCGAGCAGTACTTC. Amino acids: CASSRLGVEQYF.

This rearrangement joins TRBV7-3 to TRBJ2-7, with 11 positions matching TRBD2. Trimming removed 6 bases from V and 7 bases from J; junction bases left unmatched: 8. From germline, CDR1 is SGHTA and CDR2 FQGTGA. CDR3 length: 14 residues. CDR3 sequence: CASRTTSGSSEQYF. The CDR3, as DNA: TGTGCCAGCAGGACTACTAGCGGGAGTTCTGAGCAGTACTTC.

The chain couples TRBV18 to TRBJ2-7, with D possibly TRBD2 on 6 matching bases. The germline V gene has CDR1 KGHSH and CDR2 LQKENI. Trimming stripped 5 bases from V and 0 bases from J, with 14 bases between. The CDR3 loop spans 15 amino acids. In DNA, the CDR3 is TGTGCCAGCTCAGAGGGGACTTCCTTCTCCTACGAGCAGTACTTC. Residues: CASSEGTSFSYEQYF.

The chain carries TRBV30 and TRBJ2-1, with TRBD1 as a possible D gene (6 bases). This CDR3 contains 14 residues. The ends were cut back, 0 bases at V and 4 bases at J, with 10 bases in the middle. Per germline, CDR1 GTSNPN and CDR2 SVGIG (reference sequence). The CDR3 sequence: CAWSVGTQYNEQFF. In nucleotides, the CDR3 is TGTGCCTGGAGTGTTGGGACACAGTACAATGAGCAGTTCTTC.

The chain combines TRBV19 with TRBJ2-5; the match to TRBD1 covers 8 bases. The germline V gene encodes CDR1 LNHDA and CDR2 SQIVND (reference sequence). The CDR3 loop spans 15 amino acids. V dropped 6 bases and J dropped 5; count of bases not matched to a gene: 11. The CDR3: CASSLRVTGGETQYF. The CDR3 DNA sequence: TGTGCCAGTAGCCTACGGGTCACAGGGGGGGAGACCCAGTACTTC.

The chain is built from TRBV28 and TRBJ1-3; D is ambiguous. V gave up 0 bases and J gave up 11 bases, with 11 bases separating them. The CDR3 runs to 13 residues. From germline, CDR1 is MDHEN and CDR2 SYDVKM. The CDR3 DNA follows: TGTGCCAGCAGTTTATGGGCCGAGAAGGCCATATATTTT. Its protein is CASSLWAEKAIYF.

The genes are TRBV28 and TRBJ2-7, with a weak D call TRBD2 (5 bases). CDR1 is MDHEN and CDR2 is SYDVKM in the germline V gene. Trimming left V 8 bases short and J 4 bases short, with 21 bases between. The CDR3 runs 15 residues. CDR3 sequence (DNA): TGTGCCAGCCCCCCGCCGGGGAGTCATGTTTACGAGCAGTACTTC. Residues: CASPPPGSHVYEQYF.

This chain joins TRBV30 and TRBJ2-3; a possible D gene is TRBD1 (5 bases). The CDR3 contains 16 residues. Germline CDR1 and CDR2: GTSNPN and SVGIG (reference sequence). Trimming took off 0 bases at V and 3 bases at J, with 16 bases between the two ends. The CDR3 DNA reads TGTGCCTGGAGTGTCAACAGGAACCATAGGACAGATACGCAGTATTTT. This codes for CAWSVNRNHRTDTQYF.

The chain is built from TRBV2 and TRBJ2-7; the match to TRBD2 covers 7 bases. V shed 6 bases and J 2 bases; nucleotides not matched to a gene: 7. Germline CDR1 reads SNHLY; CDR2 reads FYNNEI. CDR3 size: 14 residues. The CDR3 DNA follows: TGTGCCAGCAGCGACCGGGACTACGCCTACGAGCAGTACTTC. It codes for CASSDRDYAYEQYF.

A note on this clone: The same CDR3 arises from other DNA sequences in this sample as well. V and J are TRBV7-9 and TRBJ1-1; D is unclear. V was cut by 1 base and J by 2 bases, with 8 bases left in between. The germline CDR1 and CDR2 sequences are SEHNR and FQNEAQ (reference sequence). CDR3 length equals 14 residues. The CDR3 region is CASSLGALNTEAFF. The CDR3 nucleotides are TGTGCCAGCAGCTTAGGGGCCCTAAACACTGAAGCTTTCTTT.

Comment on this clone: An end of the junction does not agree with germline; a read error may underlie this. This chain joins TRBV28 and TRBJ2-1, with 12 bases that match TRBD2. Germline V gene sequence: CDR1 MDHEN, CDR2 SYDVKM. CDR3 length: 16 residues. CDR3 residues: CASSIWTSGAYNEQFF. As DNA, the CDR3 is TGTGCCAGCAGTATATGGACTAGCGGGGCCTACAATGAGCAGTTCTTC.

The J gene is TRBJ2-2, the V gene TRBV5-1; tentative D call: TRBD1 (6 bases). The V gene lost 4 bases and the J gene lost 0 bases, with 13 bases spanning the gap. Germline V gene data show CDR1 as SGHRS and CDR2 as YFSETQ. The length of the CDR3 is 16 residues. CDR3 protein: CASSEQTGANTGELFF. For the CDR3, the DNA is TGCGCCAGCAGCGAGCAGACAGGTGCGAACACCGGGGAGCTGTTTTTT.

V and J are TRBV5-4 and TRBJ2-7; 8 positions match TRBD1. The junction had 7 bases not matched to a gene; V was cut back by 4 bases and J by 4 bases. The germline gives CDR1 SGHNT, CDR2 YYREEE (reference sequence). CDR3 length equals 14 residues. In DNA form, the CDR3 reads TGTGCCAGCAGCCGGACAGGGTCGTTTTACGAGCAGTACTTC. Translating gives CASSRTGSFYEQYF. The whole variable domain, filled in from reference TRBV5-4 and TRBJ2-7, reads ETGVTQSPTHLIKTRGQQVTLRCSSQSGHNTVSWYQQALGQGPQFIFQYYREEENGRGNFPPRFSGLQFPNYSSELNVNALELDDSALYLCASSRTGSFYEQYFGPGTRLTVT.

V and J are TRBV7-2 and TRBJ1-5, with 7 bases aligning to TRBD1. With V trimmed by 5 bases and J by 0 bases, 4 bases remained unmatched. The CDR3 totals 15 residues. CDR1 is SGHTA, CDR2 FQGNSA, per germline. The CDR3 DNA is TGTGCCAGCAGCGAGGGGGCCGATAGCAATCAGCCCCAGCATTTT. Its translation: CASSEGADSNQPQHF.

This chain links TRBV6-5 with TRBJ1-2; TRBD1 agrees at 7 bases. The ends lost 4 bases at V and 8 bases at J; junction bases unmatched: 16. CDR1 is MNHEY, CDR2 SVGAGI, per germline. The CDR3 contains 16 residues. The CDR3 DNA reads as TGTGCCAGCAGTTCAGGACAGGCTCCTCCAACTACGGGCTACACCTTC. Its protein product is CASSSGQAPPTTGYTF.